This T cell receptor (beta chain) was identified during a study of regulatory T cells in long-lasting Graves disease. As for time point: persistent/refractory GD, antithyroid drugs over 5 years with positive TRAb. Following extraction of RNA from PBMCs, that RNA was used to make the TCR library. Many counts were recorded for this clonotype. Arm-PCR of CDR3 regions and iRepertoire HTBI primers were the basis on which TCR beta libraries were built. TCRdb processed the multiplex PCR reads anew with MiXCR; each CDR3 protein has one entry. The repertoire consists of roughly 300,000 distinct CDR3 sequences, with roughly a fifth occurring once and the leading ten covering 56%. The TCR was taken from a female donor with Graves disease. Sequencing used peripheral blood mononuclear cells (PBMCs), obtained when the disease was refractory, from a patient treated with antithyroid drugs.

The CDR3 nucleotides read TGTGCCAGCAGAGGGGACAGGGTAAACTCTGGGGCCAACGTCCTGACTTTC. This translates into CASRGDRVNSGANVLTF. The chain has TRBV6-1 and TRBJ2-6; 9 bases are a match to TRBD1. CDR1 is MNHNS, CDR2 SASEGT, per germline. Unmatched junction bases numbered 6, after V lost 6 bases and J lost 0 bases. This CDR3 comprises 17 residues.